These 10 T cell receptor beta chains were all obtained from the same sample, sequenced in a study of cytomegalovirus exposure and HLA in healthy donors. The primer mix had 60 Vbeta and 13 Jbeta primers. Data came from immunoSEQ multiplex PCR; TCRdb stores just in-frame clones and leaves some out. Of 130,000 or so clones listed, about 74% are singletons. The sample taken for sequencing was PBMCs. Receptors were obtained from a woman between 55 and 75 years old in good health and CMV-seronegative.

CDR3 DNA sequence: TGTGCCAGCAGCTTAGATCGGGGGATCGGGGAGCTGTTTTTT. It specifies CASSLDRGIGELFF. This sequence joins TRBV7-8 and TRBJ2-2, with a possible D match to TRBD2 (6 bases). The CDR3 contains 14 residues. The V gene's germline CDR1 is SGHVS and CDR2 FQNEAQ. Deletions cut 1 base from V and 7 bases from J, with 10 bases between.

There are a few counts of this clone. V gene TRBV5-1 combines with J gene TRBJ1-2, with a weak D call TRBD1 (5 bases). The CDR3 runs 15 residues. Germline V lookup: CDR1 SGHRS, CDR2 YFSETQ. Trimming removed 4 bases from V and 2 bases from J, with 15 bases in between. The CDR3 nucleotides are TGCGCCAGCAGCGATCTTGGGACTGCGAACTATGGCTACACCTTC. Its translation: CASSDLGTANYGYTF.

The J gene is TRBJ2-5, the V gene TRBV4-2; TRBD1 is a possible D gene (6 bases). Trimming removed 1 base at V and 1 base at J, with 10 bases between. The CDR3 runs to 15 residues. The V gene's germline CDR1 is LGHNA and CDR2 YNFKEQ. CDR3 nucleotide sequence: TGTGCCAGCAGCCAAGTGGCCAGGGGCCAAGAGACCCAGTACTTC. This encodes CASSQVARGQETQYF.

This sequence joins TRBV6-5 and TRBJ2-7, with 10 nucleotides matching TRBD2. Germline CDR1 and CDR2: MNHEY and SVGAGI. The CDR3 has 14 amino acids. V lost 5 bases and J lost 4; bases outside the gene matches: 5. The CDR3 here is CASSIAGGRYEQYF. The CDR3 nucleotides read TGTGCCAGCAGTATAGCGGGAGGAAGGTACGAGCAGTACTTC.

Points on this clone: The sample has other DNA sequences that encode this CDR3 too. The chain uses TRBV7-9 and TRBJ1-5; 7 nucleotides match TRBD1. V was pared by 6 bases and J by 0 bases, with 14 bases of the junction left unmatched. CDR1 and CDR2 (germline): SEHNR, FQNEAQ (reference sequence). CDR3 length equals 18 residues. The CDR3 reads CASSIGTAGQFSNQPQHF. The CDR3 nucleotides are TGTGCCAGCAGTATCGGGACAGCGGGCCAATTTAGCAATCAGCCCCAGCATTTT.

The rearrangement joins TRBV29-1 to TRBJ2-2, with a possible D match to TRBD1 (6 bases). Germline CDR1 SQVTM, CDR2 ANQGSEA. With 7 bases removed from V and 1 base from J, the gap between germline ends came to 19 bases. CDR3 length equals 16 residues. Written as DNA, the CDR3 is TGCAGCGCCAGAAGGCTGACAGGCGTGAACACCGGGGAGCTGTTTTTT. Amino acids: CSARRLTGVNTGELFF.

The chain carries TRBV5-8 and TRBJ2-1, with TRBD2 identical over 12 bases. The CDR3 has 15 amino acids. CDR1 is SGHTS, CDR2 YDEGEE, per germline. J lost 7 bases, V lost 5 bases, and 7 bases had no gene match. CDR3 in amino acids: CASRPPSGRGNEQFF. In DNA form, the CDR3 reads TGTGCCAGCAGACCTCCTAGCGGGAGGGGGAATGAGCAGTTCTTC.

The chain employs TRBV5-1 and TRBJ2-5; D not resolved. The CDR3 spans 12 residues. Germline assignment: CDR1 SGHRS and CDR2 YFSETQ. Between the trimmed V and J ends, which lost 0 bases and 5 bases, there was a span of 5 bases. The CDR3 loop is CASSLAVETQYF. The CDR3 nucleotides read TGCGCCAGCAGCTTGGCCGTGGAGACCCAGTACTTC.

V is TRBV5-6 and J is TRBJ1-5, with unresolved D. The CDR3 consists of 16 residues. With 1 base removed from V and 2 bases from J, the gap between germline ends came to 13 bases. Per the germline V gene, CDR1 is SGHDT and CDR2 is YYEEEE. Here the CDR3 DNA reads TGTGCCAGCAGCTTGTACGGGGAGGTCGGCAATCAGCCCCAGCATTTT. Translated, it gives CASSLYGEVGNQPQHF. Looking up the rest from reference TRBV5-6 and TRBJ1-5 gives the full variable domain: DAGVTQSPTHLIKTRGQQVTLRCSPKSGHDTVSWYQQALGQGPQFIFQYYEEEERQRGNFPDRFSGHQFPNYSSELNVNALLLGDSALYLCASSLYGEVGNQPQHFGDGTRLSIL.

The chain is built from TRBV6-5 and TRBJ2-5; 9 positions agree with TRBD2. Germline V CDR1 and CDR2: MNHEY, SVGAGI. The CDR3 sequence is 14 residues long. With V trimmed by 7 bases and J by 5 bases, 8 bases remained unmatched. CDR3 sequence: CASTPVAGAETQYF. DNA of the CDR3: TGTGCCAGCACTCCTGTAGCGGGAGCCGAGACCCAGTACTTC.